The 16 T cell receptor beta chains presented below share a single source sample, sequenced in a study of identical twins (dated by TCRdb to the mid-2010s). The protocol used for the library was 5' RACE. Sequencing used an Illumina HiSeq 2000. Using fastp at Q25 and MiXCR, TCRdb reprocessed the public reads and kept productive beta chains. Merged by CDR3 protein, the rows form single entries marked with the most common genes and DNA. The sample table records fewer than 550,000 distinct CDR3 sequences; 13% to 15% of these occur just once. The top ten clones comprise approximately 1% of the sample. Another study also made use of these data, one on yellow fever vaccine responses in identical twins.

The sample consisted of CD4+ T cells sorted from blood. The receptors stem from a woman between 18 and 30 years old in good health.

This clonotype was counted once. J is TRBJ1-5 and V is TRBV9; D is unclear. CDR3 length: 13 amino acids. Trimming took off 0 bases at V and 4 bases at J, with 5 bases between the two ends. Germline loops: CDR1 SGDLS, CDR2 YYNGEE. The CDR3 sequence: CASSVDGNQPQHF. The CDR3 coding sequence is TGTGCCAGCAGCGTAGATGGAAATCAGCCCCAGCATTTT. Supplemented by reference TRBV9 and TRBJ1-5, the full variable domain reads DSGVTQTPKHLITATGQRVTLRCSPRSGDLSVYWYQQSLDQGLQFLIQYYNGEERAKGNILERFSAQQFPDLHSELNLSSLELGDSALYFCASSVDGNQPQHFGDGTRLSIL.

This clonotype turned up a few times. The V call is TRBV18, the J call TRBJ2-7, with TRBD1 matching 7 bases. The germline CDR1 and CDR2 sequences are KGHSH and LQKENI. The CDR3 loop spans 15 amino acids. V trimming: 1 base; J trimming: 3 bases; junction bases outside the gene matches: 6. Written as DNA, the CDR3 is TGTGCCAGCTCACCACTCCCTAACAGGGGCTACGAGCAGTACTTC. As protein: CASSPLPNRGYEQYF.

This clonotype came up a few times. The chain uses TRBV5-1 and TRBJ2-5; no definite D call. Germline CDR1 is SGHRS and CDR2 is YFSETQ. Trimming left V 4 bases short and J 2 bases short, with 12 bases between. This CDR3 has 14 residues. The CDR3 coding sequence is TGCGCCAGCAGCCCGCACCCCGGTCAAGAGACCCAGTACTTC. Translating it yields CASSPHPGQETQYF.

CDR3 loop: CSVAIIVSYNEQFF. The CDR3 region has the DNA TGCAGCGTTGCAATTATAGTCTCCTACAATGAGCAGTTCTTC. The genes are TRBV29-1 and TRBJ2-1; D gene unclear. Germline values: CDR1 SQVTM, CDR2 ANQGSEA. The V end lost 4 bases, the J end lost 0 bases, and 10 bases lay between the germline ends. The CDR3 length is 14 residues.

There are many counts of this clonotype. The rearrangement uses TRBV20-1 and TRBJ2-7, with D possibly being TRBD2 (6 bases). The CDR3 runs to 14 residues. With 3 bases removed from V and 0 bases from J, the gap between germline ends came to 12 bases. The germline CDR1 and CDR2 sequences are DFQATT and SNEGSKA (reference sequence). The CDR3: CSASKTSSSYEQYF. The CDR3 nucleotides are TGCAGTGCTAGCAAGACTAGTAGCTCCTACGAGCAGTACTTC.

The chain is built from TRBV30 and TRBJ2-7, with 9 nucleotides matching TRBD1. With V trimmed by 7 bases and J by 1 base, 2 bases remained unmatched. CDR3 size: 12 residues. Germline lookup yields CDR1 GTSNPN and CDR2 SVGIG (reference sequence). The DNA of the CDR3 is TGTGCCTTGACAGGGGGTTCCTACGAGCAGTACTTC. Amino acid sequence: CALTGGSYEQYF. Full variable domain (rest looked up from reference TRBV30 and TRBJ2-7): SQTIHQWPATLVQPVGSPLSLECTVEGTSNPNLYWYRQAAGRGLQLLFYSVGIGQISSEVPQNLSASRPQDRQFILSSKKLLLSDSGFYLCALTGGSYEQYFGPGTRLTVT.

This chain connects TRBV20-1 to TRBJ1-5; D unclear. The CDR3 has 11 residues. Trimming cost V 3 bases and J 5 bases, with 5 bases left between them. Germline-derived CDR1 and CDR2 are DFQATT and SNEGSKA (reference sequence). The CDR3 bases are TGCAGTGCTAGTCCCGATCAGCCCCAGCATTTT. Translating it yields CSASPDQPQHF.

This clonotype came up many times. The chain combines TRBV6-1 with TRBJ1-6; 7 bases match TRBD1. The CDR3 covers 16 residues. CDR1 is MNHNS, CDR2 SASEGT, per germline. Trimming took 6 bases from V and 10 from J; bases not matched to a gene: 15. The CDR3 sequence is CASSLYGTEVNSPLHF. In nucleotides, the CDR3 is TGTGCCAGCAGCCTATATGGGACAGAAGTAAACTCACCCCTCCACTTT.

This clonotype was counted a few times. The CDR3 region is CASSLAGGEIPEAFF. The CDR3 region has the DNA TGCGCCAGCAGCTTGGCAGGGGGGGAAATCCCTGAAGCTTTCTTT. J is TRBJ1-1 and V is TRBV5-1; 7 bases align to TRBD1. CDR3 length: 15 residues. Germline loops: CDR1 SGHRS, CDR2 YFSETQ. After removal of 0 bases from V and 6 bases from J, the junction contained 8 bases not matched to a gene.

This clonotype occurred many times. The chain has TRBV6-1 and TRBJ2-7, with 8 bases matching TRBD1. This CDR3 contains 14 residues. The germline V gene encodes CDR1 MNHNS and CDR2 SASEGT. J gave up 2 bases and V 4 bases, and 4 bases lay outside the gene matches. The CDR3 here is CASSVNRGTYEQYF. CDR3 DNA sequence: TGTGCCAGCAGTGTAAACAGGGGGACCTACGAGCAGTACTTC.

As to this clonotype: Its ends do not fully match the called genes, so a read error is possible. The chain is built from TRBV18 and TRBJ2-1; the D is unclear. Germline V gives CDR1 KGHSH, CDR2 LQKENI. The CDR3 length is 15 residues. CDR3 amino acids: CAISPVPTLSDDGFF. CDR3 in DNA: TGTGCCATCTCACCGGTCCCCACACTAAGTGACGATGGGTTCTTC.

This clonotype showed up just a few times. V and J are TRBV5-1 and TRBJ2-1; TRBD2 might be the D (7 bases). Trimming took off 0 bases at V and 9 bases at J, with 19 bases between the two ends. Germline values: CDR1 SGHRS, CDR2 YFSETQ. The CDR3 consists of 16 residues. CDR3 coding DNA: TGCGCCAGCAGCTTGGCGATGGGGGGGGGCGTTCTTGAGCAGTTCTTC. It yields the protein CASSLAMGGGVLEQFF.

In this sample, this clonotype turned up a few times. J is TRBJ2-2 and V is TRBV30; no clear D gene. The CDR3 has 11 amino acids. CDR1 and CDR2 from the germline V gene are GTSNPN and SVGIG (reference sequence). Trimming shortened V by 3 bases and J by 4 bases, and 3 bases separated the two germline ends. The CDR3 region is CAWRGTGELFF. The CDR3 region has the DNA TGTGCCTGGAGGGGCACCGGGGAGCTGTTTTTT.

This clonotype was recorded at least ten times. The genes are TRBV12-3 or TRBV12-4 and TRBJ1-5; tentatively, D is TRBD1 (5 bases). The CDR3 has 15 amino acids. V lost 1 base, J lost 2 bases, and 9 bases lay in between. CDR3 bases: TGTGCCAGCAGTTTAGGTGGGGGACGCAATCAGCCCCAGCATTTT. Translating gives CASSLGGGRNQPQHF.

The chain combines TRBV6-5 with TRBJ1-1; D gene unclear. Germline V gives CDR1 MNHEY, CDR2 SVGAGI. Trimming stripped 2 bases from V and 6 bases from J, with 13 bases between. The CDR3 spans 14 residues. Here the CDR3 DNA reads TGTGCCAGCAGTTACCGTGGAGTAATTGCTGAAGCTTTCTTT. This encodes CASSYRGVIAEAFF.

This clonotype was detected ten times or more. The chain recombines TRBV20-1 with TRBJ2-2, with 8 bases aligning to TRBD2. The germline V gene encodes CDR1 DFQATT and CDR2 SNEGSKA (reference sequence). Trimming cost V 3 bases and J 3 bases; bases outside gene matches: 6. The CDR3 is made up of 15 amino acids. The chain's CDR3 is CSARGGGPDTGELFF. In DNA form, the CDR3 reads TGCAGTGCTAGGGGCGGGGGGCCGGACACCGGGGAGCTGTTTTTT.